One T cell receptor beta chain is described in this entry. Its antigen is still unknown. TCRdb passed the reads through MiXCR, listing each CDR3 protein once. This sample carries roughly 720,000 distinct CDR3 sequences, about 40% of them seen once, and the ten largest clones take under 3%. The sample originates from a study of T cell repertoires in cytomegalovirus infection. Study summary: The public TCR beta signatures pointed to both CMV infection and matching HLA type. Study results and caveats: Dominating the ex vivo response were TCR beta clonotypes that were CMV-specific and HLA-C-restricted. Cumulative public TCR beta family frequency identified carriers of CMV plus the relevant HLA.

In germline, CDR1 is KGHSH, CDR2 LQKENI. The CDR3 is 12 amino acids. V lost 3 bases and J 6 bases, leaving 8 bases between the germline ends. This sequence joins TRBV18 and TRBJ1-1; D unclear. The source material was PBMCs. This clonotype was sampled from a human donor in good health (CMV status not recorded). Some clones in this sample may be carry-over from other donors' samples. In nucleotides, the CDR3 is TGTGCCAGCTCACCTACGGCCGCTGAAGCTTTCTTT. Translated, it gives CASSPTAAEAFF.